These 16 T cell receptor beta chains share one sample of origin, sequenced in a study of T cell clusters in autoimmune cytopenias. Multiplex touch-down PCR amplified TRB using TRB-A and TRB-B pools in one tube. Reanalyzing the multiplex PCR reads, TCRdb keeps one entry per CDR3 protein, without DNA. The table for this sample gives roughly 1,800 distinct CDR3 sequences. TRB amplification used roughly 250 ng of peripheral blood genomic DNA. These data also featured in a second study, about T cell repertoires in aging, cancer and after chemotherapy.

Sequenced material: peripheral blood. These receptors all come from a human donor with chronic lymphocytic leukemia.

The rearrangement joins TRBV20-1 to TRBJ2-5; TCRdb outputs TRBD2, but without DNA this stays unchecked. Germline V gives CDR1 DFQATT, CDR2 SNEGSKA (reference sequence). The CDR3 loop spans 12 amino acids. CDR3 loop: CSATWETETQYF.

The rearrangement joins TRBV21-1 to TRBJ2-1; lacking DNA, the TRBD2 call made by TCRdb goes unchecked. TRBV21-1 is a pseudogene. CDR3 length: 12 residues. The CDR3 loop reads CATSTSDNEQFF.

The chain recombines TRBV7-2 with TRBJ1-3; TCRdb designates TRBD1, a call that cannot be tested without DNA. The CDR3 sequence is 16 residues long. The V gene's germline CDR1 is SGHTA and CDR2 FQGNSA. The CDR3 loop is CASSLEMGRDGNTIYF.

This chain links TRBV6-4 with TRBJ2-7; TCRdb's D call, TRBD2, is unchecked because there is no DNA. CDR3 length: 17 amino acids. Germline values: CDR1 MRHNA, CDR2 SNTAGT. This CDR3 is CASSETTSGVIPYEQYF.

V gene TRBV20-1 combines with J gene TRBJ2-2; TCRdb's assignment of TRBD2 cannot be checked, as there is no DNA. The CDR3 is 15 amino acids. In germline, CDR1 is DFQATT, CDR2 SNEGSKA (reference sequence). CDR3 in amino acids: CSARRSGGHTGELFF.

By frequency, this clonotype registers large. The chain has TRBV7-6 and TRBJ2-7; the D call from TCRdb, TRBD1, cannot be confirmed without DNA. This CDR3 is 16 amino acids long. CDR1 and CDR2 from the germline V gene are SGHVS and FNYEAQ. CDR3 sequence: CASSRPRGSVNYEQYF. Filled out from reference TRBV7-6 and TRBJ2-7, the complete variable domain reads GAGVSQSPRYKVTKRGQDVALRCDPISGHVSLYWYRQALGQGPEFLTYFNYEAQQDKSGLPNDRFSAERPEGSISTLTIQRTEQRDSAMYRCASSRPRGSVNYEQYFGPGTRLTVT.

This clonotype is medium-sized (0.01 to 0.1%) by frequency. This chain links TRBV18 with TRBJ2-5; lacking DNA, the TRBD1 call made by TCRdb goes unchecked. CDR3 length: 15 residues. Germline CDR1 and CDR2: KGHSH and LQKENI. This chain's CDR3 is CASSLRGGSKETQYF.

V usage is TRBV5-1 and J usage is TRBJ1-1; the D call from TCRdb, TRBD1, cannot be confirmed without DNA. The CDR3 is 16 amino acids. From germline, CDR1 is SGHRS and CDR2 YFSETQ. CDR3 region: CASSLGGARLNTEAFF.

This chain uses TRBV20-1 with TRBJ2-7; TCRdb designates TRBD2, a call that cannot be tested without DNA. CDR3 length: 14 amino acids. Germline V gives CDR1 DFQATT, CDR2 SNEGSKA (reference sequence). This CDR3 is CSARAGGGSYEQYF.

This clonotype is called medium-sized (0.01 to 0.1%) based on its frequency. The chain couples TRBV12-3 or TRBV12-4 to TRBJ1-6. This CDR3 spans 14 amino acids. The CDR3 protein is CASSSGHSNSPLHF.

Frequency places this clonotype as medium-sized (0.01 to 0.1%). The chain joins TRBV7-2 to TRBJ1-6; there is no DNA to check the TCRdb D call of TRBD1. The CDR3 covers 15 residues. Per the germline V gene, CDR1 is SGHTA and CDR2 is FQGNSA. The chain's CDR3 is CASSLGGRKDSPLHF.

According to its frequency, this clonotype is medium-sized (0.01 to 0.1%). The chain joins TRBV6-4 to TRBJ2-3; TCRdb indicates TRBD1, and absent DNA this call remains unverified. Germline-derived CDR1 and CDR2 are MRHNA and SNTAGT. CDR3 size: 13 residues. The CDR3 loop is CASSAGSTDTQYF.

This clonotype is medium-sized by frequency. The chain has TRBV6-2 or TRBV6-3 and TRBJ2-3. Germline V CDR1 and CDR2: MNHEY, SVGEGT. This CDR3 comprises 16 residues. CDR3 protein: CASSYAASGGTDTQYF.

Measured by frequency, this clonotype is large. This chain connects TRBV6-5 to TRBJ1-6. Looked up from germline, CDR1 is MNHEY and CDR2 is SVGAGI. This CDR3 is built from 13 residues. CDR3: CASRRGGNSPLHF.

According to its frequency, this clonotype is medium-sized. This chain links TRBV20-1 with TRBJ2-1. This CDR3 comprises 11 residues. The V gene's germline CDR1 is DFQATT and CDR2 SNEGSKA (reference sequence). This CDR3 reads CSAHRNNEQFF.

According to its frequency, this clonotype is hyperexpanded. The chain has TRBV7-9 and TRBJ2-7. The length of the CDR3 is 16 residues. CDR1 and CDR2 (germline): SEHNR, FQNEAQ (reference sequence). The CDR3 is CASSLVGQTPSYEQYF.